This TCR beta chain is from a study of siplizumab effects on memory and regulatory T cells (dated by TCRdb to between 2018 and 2021). Turning to the overall study: The study looked at the effect of siplizumab, an anti-CD2 antibody, on alloreactive T-cell subsets in allogeneic mixed lymphocyte reactions made from human PBMCs. The paper as a whole reports these results and caveats: Among mappable alloreactive CD4+ clones, an average Treg-derived fraction of roughly 71% was observed with siplizumab, compared with 26.9% in control reactions. About 80-96% of proliferating CD4+ or CD8+ clones could not be given a naive or memory phenotype. No functional confirmation was obtained for the suppressive function of proliferating Tregs from siplizumab cultures. The cumulative frequency of alloreactive sequences that could be traced back to unstimulated CD4+ memory T cells was significantly reduced by siplizumab. Because sequences at frequencies below about 10^-5 were poorly captured, only a minor fraction of alloreactive clones could be mapped back to unstimulated subsets. Compared with memory T cells, unstimulated naive T cells appeared more diverse, and naive cells seemed to make a substantial contribution to the alloresponse.

The germline V gene provides CDR1 SGHDT and CDR2 YYEEEE. Trimming removed 0 bases from V and 3 bases from J, leaving 6 bases between the germline ends. The CDR3 contains 14 residues, cysteine and phenylalanine counted. Solely the CDR3 DNA is kept, with 42 bases framed from the first base. In regard to this clone: Its specific antigen is unknown. Base-call qualities are not available, and no considerably larger clone is one nucleotide away.

In addition, sequencing in three donor pairs included unstimulated CD8+ effector memory subsets alongside CD4+ naive, CD8+ naive, CD8+ TEMRA and CD4+ memory subsets. Sorted unstimulated T cells and proliferating T cells recovered from mixed lymphocyte reactions underwent TCRbeta CDR3 sequencing. Fresh whole blood from approximately ten HLA-typed healthy donors was used to isolate PBMCs. Library construction relied on the immunoSEQ multiplex PCR assay. Roughly 10^5 TCR templates per sample were assayed on the deep sequencing platform. Genomic DNA extracted from sorted T cells was used for TCRbeta CDR3 sequencing. In the original analysis: The R programming language was used for clonal analysis of TCRbeta CDR3 data. Alloreactive CD4+ and CD8+ clones were defined by comparing unstimulated samples with post-reaction CFSE-low samples. Regulatory or non-regulatory origin was assigned to alloreactive CD4+ clones by matching of sequences to sorted unstimulated Treg and non-Treg repertoires. TCRdb's version of the immuneACCESS table is confined to in-frame rearrangements and falls short of the full clone set. An unresolved V gene accounts for under half of the shortfall where checked; the remainder is of unknown origin. V and J calls and clone size are copied from that table; D and trimming were computed from the DNA. This sample is represented by tens of thousands of clones; less than 90% of them were singletons. In total, the top ten clones hold under 0.35% of the sample.

The specimen sequenced was naive CD8+ T cells sorted from blood. The cell subset or site label, as the study defines it: unstimulated naive T cells. The sequence links TRBV5-6 to TRBJ2-2; the D gene identity is not certain. This clonotype originated in a human donor in good health. The CDR3 reads CASSLGLYTGELFF. Here is the DNA: TGTGCCAGCAGCTTGGGACTTTACACCGGGGAGCTGTTTTTT.